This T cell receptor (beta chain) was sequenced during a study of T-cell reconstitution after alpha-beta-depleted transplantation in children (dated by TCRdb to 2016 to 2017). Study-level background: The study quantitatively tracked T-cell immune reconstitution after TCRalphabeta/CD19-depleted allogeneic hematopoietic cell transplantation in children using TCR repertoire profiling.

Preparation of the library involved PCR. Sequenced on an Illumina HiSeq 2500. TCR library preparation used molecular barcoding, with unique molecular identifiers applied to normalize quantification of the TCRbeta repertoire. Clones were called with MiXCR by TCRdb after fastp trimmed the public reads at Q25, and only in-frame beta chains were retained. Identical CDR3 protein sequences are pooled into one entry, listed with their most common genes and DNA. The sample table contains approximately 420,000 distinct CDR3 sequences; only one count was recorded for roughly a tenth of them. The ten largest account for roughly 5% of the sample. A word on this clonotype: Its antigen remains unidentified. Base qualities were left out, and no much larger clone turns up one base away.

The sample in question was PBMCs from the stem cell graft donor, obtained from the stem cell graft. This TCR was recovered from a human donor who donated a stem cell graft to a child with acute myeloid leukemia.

The CDR3 sequence is CATGHSQGQTQYF. The DNA reads as follows: TGTGCCACCGGACATAGCCAGGGGCAGACCCAGTACTTC. The sequence is built from TRBV15 and TRBJ2-5, and the D gene may be TRBD1, 6 bases matching. Including the terminal cysteine and phenylalanine, the CDR3 comprises 13 residues. Of the read, only the CDR3 DNA is kept; its 39 bases are in frame from base 1. The germline V gene (reference sequence) specifies LNHNV as CDR1 and YYDKDF as CDR2. V and J are truncated by 8 bases and 6 bases respectively, leaving an intervening sequence of 16 bases.